Below, 18 T cell receptor beta chains from the same sample are listed, as sequenced in a study of blood T cells in healthy people across ages. The second PCR ran roughly 6 to 11 cycles with a sample-barcoded 5' primer and J-beta primers. Via MiXCR, TCRdb re-called the 5' RACE reads, giving one row per CDR3 protein. Among about 1.4 million distinct CDR3 sequences listed, 55% to 75% were seen once. The sample comprised blood. The receptors were gathered from a young man in good health.

This clonotype was recorded only once. V is TRBV3-1 and J is TRBJ2-3; D assignment may be TRBD1 or TRBD2 (5 bases each). V shed 2 bases and J shed 5 bases, with 14 bases lying between them. This CDR3 contains 15 residues. The germline V gene encodes CDR1 LGHDT and CDR2 YNNKEL (reference sequence). The CDR3, as DNA: TGTGCCAGCAGCCAATTAACTAGTGGGGGAGATACGCAGTATTTT. Amino acid sequence: CASSQLTSGGDTQYF.

The rearrangement joins TRBV27 to TRBJ1-4; 8 bases line up with TRBD1. V was clipped by 6 bases and J by 4 bases; unmatched bases: 7. This CDR3 has 15 amino acids. Germline loops: CDR1 MNHEY, CDR2 SMNVEV (reference sequence). The CDR3 DNA sequence: TGTGCCAGCAGGGCCCGACAGGGGAGTAATGAAAAACTGTTTTTT. The encoded protein is CASRARQGSNEKLFF. Filled out from reference TRBV27 and TRBJ1-4, the complete variable domain reads EAQVTQNPRYLITVTGKKLTVTCSQNMNHEYMSWYRQDPGLGLRQIYYSMNVEVTDKGDVPEGYKVSRKEKRNFPLILESPSPNQTSLYFCASRARQGSNEKLFFGSGTQLSVL.

This clonotype appeared a few times. The chain uses TRBV29-1 and TRBJ2-3; no definite D call. Germline V gene lookup returns CDR1 SQVTM and CDR2 ANQGSEA. The length of the CDR3 is 15 residues. Trimming cost V 4 bases and J 2 bases, with 16 bases left between them. The CDR3 sequence: CSVASFGDSTDTQYF. CDR3 nucleotides: TGCAGCGTTGCCTCCTTTGGGGATTCCACAGATACGCAGTATTTT.

The rearrangement joins TRBV3-1 to TRBJ2-3, with 9 bases fitting TRBD2. The length of the CDR3 is 18 residues. J gave up 0 bases and V 0 bases, and 7 bases lay outside the gene matches. Germline V gene data show CDR1 as LGHDT and CDR2 as YNNKEL (reference sequence). The chain's CDR3 is CASSQEPAGGPSTDTQYF. CDR3 bases: TGTGCCAGCAGCCAAGAACCAGCGGGGGGTCCAAGCACAGATACGCAGTATTTT.

The chain uses TRBV4-2 and TRBJ1-4, with TRBD1 as a possible D gene (6 bases). With 0 bases removed from V and 16 bases from J, the gap between germline ends came to 21 bases. Germline V lookup: CDR1 LGHNA, CDR2 YNFKEQ. The CDR3 sequence is 15 residues long. CDR3 amino acids: CASSQEDSEFGKPFF. The CDR3 DNA sequence: TGTGCCAGCAGCCAAGAGGACAGCGAGTTCGGGAAGCCGTTTTTT.

The rearrangement uses TRBV4-2 and TRBJ2-5; D perhaps matches TRBD2 (6 bases). The CDR3 runs 16 residues. The V gene lost 0 bases and the J gene lost 2 bases, with 13 bases spanning the gap. Per the germline V gene, CDR1 is LGHNA and CDR2 is YNFKEQ. CDR3 residues: CASSQDPPGEQETQYF. The CDR3 DNA sequence: TGTGCCAGCAGCCAAGATCCCCCGGGGGAACAAGAGACCCAGTACTTC.

In the case of this clonotype: Sequence at one end of the junction differs from germline and may be a read error. The chain links TRBV6-2 or TRBV6-3 to TRBJ2-5; D unclear. The length of the CDR3 is 11 residues. CDR1 is MNHEY, CDR2 SVGEGT, per germline. The CDR3 here is CASSYSDQQYF. As DNA, the CDR3 is TGTGCCAGTAGTTACTCGGACCAGCAGTACTTC.

The chain has TRBV7-9 and TRBJ2-1; D ambiguous. The germline gives CDR1 SEHNR, CDR2 FQNEAQ (reference sequence). The CDR3 consists of 12 residues. Trimming took off 5 bases at V and 6 bases at J, with 8 bases between the two ends. DNA for the CDR3: TGTGCCAGCAGCGGATTACCCAATGAGCAGTTCTTC. Its translation is CASSGLPNEQFF.

V is TRBV29-1 and J is TRBJ2-7, with a tentative D call TRBD1 (5 bases). Trimming left V 4 bases short and J 2 bases short, with 9 bases between. From germline, CDR1 is SQVTM and CDR2 ANQGSEA. The CDR3 runs to 12 residues. The CDR3, as DNA: TGCAGCGTTGGGGGCAGGGCCTACGAGCAGTACTTC. Its protein product is CSVGGRAYEQYF.

In its sample, this clonotype was seen a few times. The chain carries TRBV25-1 and TRBJ2-4; 9 bases align to TRBD1. CDR1 MGHDK and CDR2 SYGVNS come from the germline V gene. The junction had 7 bases not matched to a gene; V was cut back by 3 bases and J by 7 bases. The CDR3 is 15 residues long. CDR3 sequence: CASSEPGTGHNIQYF. The CDR3 coding sequence is TGTGCCAGCAGTGAGCCCGGGACAGGGCACAACATTCAGTACTTC.

The table lists this clonotype with a few counts. The chain links TRBV7-9 to TRBJ2-1, with 8 nucleotides matching TRBD2. Germline V gene sequence: CDR1 SEHNR, CDR2 FQNEAQ (reference sequence). Germline trimming cut 5 bases from V and 9 bases from J; bases unmatched to any gene: 15. The CDR3 has 16 amino acids. The CDR3 here is CASSQTNAGLGVEQFF. CDR3 coding DNA: TGTGCCAGCAGCCAGACCAATGCGGGACTAGGGGTTGAGCAGTTCTTC.

This clonotype was seen a handful of times. The J gene is TRBJ2-1, the V gene TRBV4-2; D gene uncertain. The CDR3 is made up of 15 amino acids. V was cut by 6 bases and J by 0 bases, with 12 bases left in between. The V gene's germline CDR1 is LGHNA and CDR2 YNFKEQ. The CDR3 coding sequence is TGTGCCAGCAGTCTCAGGAGCCACTCCTACAATGAGCAGTTCTTC. This encodes CASSLRSHSYNEQFF.

This clonotype was detected a few times. The chain couples TRBV24-1 to TRBJ2-4, with 9 bases aligning to TRBD1. The closer fit of TRBJ2-7 to the DNA end suggests the J call may be wrong. Looked up from germline, CDR1 is KGHDR and CDR2 is SFDVKD. The CDR3 totals 14 residues. The CDR3: CATSDPTGQGEQYF. DNA for the CDR3: TGTGCCACCAGTGACCCGACGGGACAGGGCGAGCAGTACTTC.

On this clonotype: The junction departs from germline at one end; a sequencing error may be responsible. The chain employs TRBV3-1 and TRBJ2-7; D possibly corresponds to TRBD1 (6 bases). There are 14 residues in the CDR3. The V gene's germline CDR1 is LGHDT and CDR2 YNNKEL (reference sequence). Here the CDR3 reads CASSLTGTSYKQYF. For the CDR3, the DNA is TGTGCCAGCAGCCTAACCGGGACAAGCTACAAGCAGTACTTC.

This rearrangement joins TRBV11-2 to TRBJ1-1, with D uncertain. CDR1 and CDR2 from the germline V gene are SGHAT and FQNNGV. Trimming left V 3 bases short and J 4 bases short, with 12 bases between. The CDR3 length is 14 residues. CDR3 loop: CASSFAPGLTEAFF. The CDR3 DNA sequence: TGTGCCAGCAGCTTCGCGCCGGGCCTCACTGAAGCTTTCTTT.

Written as DNA, the CDR3 is TGTGCCAGCACCAGGTTTAGCGCCTACGAGCAGTACTTC. It is translated as CASTRFSAYEQYF. The genes are TRBV5-6 and TRBJ2-4; D possibly corresponds to TRBD2 (5 bases). The J call may be mistaken, given a closer DNA end match to TRBJ2-7. Germline CDR1 and CDR2: SGHDT and YYEEEE. This CDR3 comprises 13 residues.

The V and J genes are TRBV7-9 and TRBJ2-3; no clear D gene. Germline V lookup: CDR1 SEHNR, CDR2 FQNEAQ (reference sequence). Trimming stripped 0 bases from V and 3 bases from J, with 10 bases between. CDR3 size: 15 residues. CDR3 protein: CASSLAGIETDTQYF. CDR3 sequence (DNA): TGTGCCAGCAGCTTAGCAGGGATTGAAACAGATACGCAGTATTTT.

V gene TRBV2 combines with J gene TRBJ2-3; D is unclear. This CDR3 is built from 14 residues. The germline V gene has CDR1 SNHLY and CDR2 FYNNEI. Trimming took 8 bases from V and 3 from J, leaving 15 bases between them. The CDR3 DNA is TGTGCCAGCTGCAGGTCCTCCGGGACAGATACGCAGTATTTT. It is translated as CASCRSSGTDTQYF. The complete variable domain, with remaining parts taken from reference TRBV2 and TRBJ2-3, reads EPEVTQTPSHQVTQMGQEVILRCVPISNHLYFYWYRQILGQKVEFLVSFYNNEISEKSEIFDDQFSVERPDGSNFTLKIRSTKLEDSAMYFCASCRSSGTDTQYFGPGTRLTVL.